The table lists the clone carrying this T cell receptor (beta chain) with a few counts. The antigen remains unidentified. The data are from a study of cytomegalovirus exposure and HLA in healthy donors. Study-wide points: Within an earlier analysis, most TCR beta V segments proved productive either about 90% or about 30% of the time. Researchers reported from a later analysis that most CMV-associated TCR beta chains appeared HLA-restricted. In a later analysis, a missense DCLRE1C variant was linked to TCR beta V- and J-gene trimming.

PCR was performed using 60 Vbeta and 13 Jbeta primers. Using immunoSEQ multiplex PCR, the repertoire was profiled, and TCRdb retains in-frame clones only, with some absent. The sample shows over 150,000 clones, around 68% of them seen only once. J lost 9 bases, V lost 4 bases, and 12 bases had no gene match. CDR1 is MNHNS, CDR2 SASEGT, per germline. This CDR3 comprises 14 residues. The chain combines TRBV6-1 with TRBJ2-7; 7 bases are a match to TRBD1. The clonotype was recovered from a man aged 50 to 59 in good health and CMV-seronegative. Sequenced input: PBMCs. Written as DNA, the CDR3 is TGTGCCAGCAGTGTGGGCGACAGGGCCGGCTCGCAGTACTTC. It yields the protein CASSVGDRAGSQYF.